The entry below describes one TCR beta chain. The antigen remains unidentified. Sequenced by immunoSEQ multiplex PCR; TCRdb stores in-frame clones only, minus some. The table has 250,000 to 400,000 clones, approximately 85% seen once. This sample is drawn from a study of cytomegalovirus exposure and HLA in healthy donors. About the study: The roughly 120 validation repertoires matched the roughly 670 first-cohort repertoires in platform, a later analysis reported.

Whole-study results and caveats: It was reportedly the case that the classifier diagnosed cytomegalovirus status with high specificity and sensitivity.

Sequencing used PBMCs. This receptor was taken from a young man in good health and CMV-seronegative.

DNA for the CDR3: TGTGCCACCAGCAGAGATATCGAGGTTAACTATGGCTACACCTTC. Translated: CATSRDIEVNYGYTF. The V gene is TRBV15, the J gene TRBJ1-2; D gene ambiguous. The CDR3 consists of 15 residues. The V and J ends lost 0 bases and 1 base respectively, with 9 bases between them. CDR1 and CDR2 (germline): LNHNV, YYDKDF (reference sequence).